What follows are 10 T cell receptor beta chains derived from one specimen sequenced in a study of beta chain features in type 1 diabetes. Study findings and constraints: When Type 1 diabetes patients were examined, their TCRB CDR3s proved moderately but significantly shorter in all four CD4+ subsets.

What these receptors recognize is not known. Every isolated RNA sample was fully reverse transcribed, so sequencing captured expressed TCRB transcripts. Sequenced by immunoSEQ multiplex PCR; TCRdb stores in-frame clones only, minus some. The repertoire holds more than 100,000 clones, with roughly 10% as singletons. The source material was central memory CD4+ T cells from blood. The receptor set was obtained from a young man with type 1 diabetes.

This clone was observed a handful of times. The rearrangement uses TRBV5-1 and TRBJ2-2; tentatively, D is TRBD2 (7 bases). Per the germline V gene, CDR1 is SGHRS and CDR2 is YFSETQ. The CDR3 length is 15 residues. V lost 4 bases, J lost 4 bases, and 14 bases lay in between. The chain's CDR3 is CASSLRGPGTGELFF. CDR3 bases: TGCGCCAGCAGCCTGCGGGGGCCGGGCACCGGGGAGCTGTTTTTT.

This clone was counted only a few times. V is TRBV11-2 and J is TRBJ1-3; D remains ambiguous. This CDR3 region has 15 residues. CDR1 and CDR2 from the germline V gene are SGHAT and FQNNGV. V was cut by 5 bases and J by 0 bases, with 11 bases left in between. CDR3 sequence reads: CASSPRLSSGNTIYF. In DNA form, the CDR3 reads TGTGCCAGCAGCCCCAGGTTGAGCTCTGGAAACACCATATATTTT.

The chain joins TRBV5-6 to TRBJ2-3; a possible D gene is TRBD1 (5 bases). The germline gives CDR1 SGHDT, CDR2 YYEEEE. The CDR3 runs to 17 residues. V was clipped by 6 bases and J by 1 base, with 21 bases between them. In DNA, the CDR3 is TGTGCCAGCAACCCCAGCTGGAGAGACAGCCGCACAGATACGCAGTATTTT. Protein sequence: CASNPSWRDSRTDTQYF.

There are a few counts of this clone. The chain links TRBV11-2 to TRBJ2-5; no reliable D call. The V gene's germline CDR1 is SGHAT and CDR2 FQNNGV. CDR3 size: 15 residues. V was shortened by 4 bases and J by 2 bases, with 14 bases between the two germline ends. This CDR3 is CASSSTDLRQETQYF. CDR3 bases: TGTGCCAGCAGCTCTACCGACTTGAGACAAGAGACCCAGTACTTC.

This clone was seen more than once but under ten times. The chain is built from TRBV5-4 and TRBJ1-1, with 8 bases identical to TRBD1. CDR1 and CDR2 (germline): SGHNT, YYREEE (reference sequence). With V trimmed by 1 base and J by 7 bases, 3 bases remained unmatched. The CDR3 runs to 13 residues. The CDR3 protein is CASSLSQGGEAFF. The CDR3 DNA reads TGTGCCAGCAGCTTGTCACAGGGGGGTGAAGCTTTCTTT. The variable domain in full, with the rest retrieved from reference TRBV5-4 and TRBJ1-1, is ETGVTQSPTHLIKTRGQQVTLRCSSQSGHNTVSWYQQALGQGPQFIFQYYREEENGRGNFPPRFSGLQFPNYSSELNVNALELDDSALYLCASSLSQGGEAFFGQGTRLTVV.

V and J are TRBV11-2 and TRBJ2-7; TRBD1 is a possible D gene (6 bases). Germline V CDR1 and CDR2: SGHAT, FQNNGV. Trimming pared 0 bases from V and 2 bases from J, leaving 11 bases between. The CDR3 sequence is 15 residues long. Written as DNA, the CDR3 is TGTGCCAGCAGCTTAGAGAGGGCAGGGGCCTACGAGCAGTACTTC. Amino acids: CASSLERAGAYEQYF.

This clone has just a few counts. V usage is TRBV7-9 and J usage is TRBJ1-2; a possible D gene is TRBD1 (5 bases). CDR1 SEHNR and CDR2 FQNEAQ come from the germline V gene (reference sequence). The CDR3 is made up of 14 amino acids. V lost 5 bases, J lost 4 bases, and 14 bases lay in between. CDR3 protein: CASSLVQVAYGYTF. Here the CDR3 DNA reads TGTGCCAGCAGCCTTGTACAGGTAGCCTATGGCTACACCTTC.

This clone was seen only a few times. The V gene is TRBV11-3, the J gene TRBJ1-1; weak D call: TRBD1 (6 bases). The CDR3 runs to 13 residues. CDR1 is SGHNT and CDR2 is YENEEA in the germline V gene. V shed 3 bases and J shed 5 bases, with 10 bases lying between them. CDR3 sequence: CASSFTGTTEAFF. CDR3 nucleotide sequence: TGTGCCAGCAGCTTTACAGGGACAACTGAAGCTTTCTTT.

The chain employs TRBV2 and TRBJ2-5, with TRBD1 as a possible D gene (6 bases). V was pared by 7 bases and J by 4 bases, with 16 bases between. This CDR3 has 14 residues. Germline values: CDR1 SNHLY, CDR2 FYNNEI. CDR3 DNA: TGTGCCAGCAACGGACAGCGCTTGAGAGAGACCCAGTACTTC. This encodes CASNGQRLRETQYF.

The V and J genes are TRBV4-1 and TRBJ2-7; perhaps TRBD2 as D (6 bases). The CDR3 totals 14 residues. Trimming removed 1 base at V and 0 bases at J, with 7 bases between. Per germline, CDR1 MGHRA and CDR2 YSYEKL. The CDR3 nucleotides are TGCGCCAGCAGCCAAGGCGGGAACTCCTACGAGCAGTACTTC. Protein sequence: CASSQGGNSYEQYF.